This is a list of T cell receptor beta chains from one sample in a study of T cell repertoires in cytomegalovirus infection. MiXCR, applied by TCRdb to the reads, yields one record per CDR3 protein. The table includes about 680,000 distinct CDR3 sequences, about 24% detected once. The sample was CD8+ T cells from PBMCs. These TCRs come from a human donor in good health (CMV status not recorded). Some clones in this sample may be carry-over from other donors' samples. The CDR3 runs from the conserved cysteine through the conserved F or W. Each record gives: CDR3 protein, CDR3 DNA, clone size, J gene, V gene, D gene. The D gene is left open where the match is weak. Only part of the rows carry a size: once, few, many, or a class if the clone is expanded.

CASSFLGPQDRFNTQYF TGTGCCAGCAGTTTCCTCGGACCCCAGGACAGATTTAATACGCAGTATTTT NA TRBJ2-3 TRBV6-2/TRBV6-3 NA
CASSPWTGQENTEAFF TGTGCCAGCAGTCCTTGGACAGGGCAGGAAAACACTGAAGCTTTCTTT NA TRBJ1-1 TRBV7-2 TRBD1
CASTDRSNYNEQFF TGTGCCAGCACGGACAGGAGTAATTACAATGAGCAGTTCTTC NA TRBJ2-1 TRBV6-6 TRBD1
CASSHEGGSEQYF TGTGCCAGCAGCCACGAGGGGGGCAGCGAGCAGTACTTC many TRBJ2-7 TRBV7-8 NA
CAIRTAKNTEAFF TGTGCCATTCGGACAGCTAAAAACACTGAAGCTTTCTTT NA TRBJ1-1 TRBV10-3 NA
CASSLGLIEQYF TGTGCCAGCAGTTTGGGGCTGATCGAGCAGTACTTC NA TRBJ2-7 TRBV12-3/TRBV12-4 NA
CASSPGQEPYNEQFF TGTGCCAGCAGCCCGGGACAGGAGCCCTACAATGAGCAGTTCTTC few TRBJ2-1 TRBV7-9 TRBD1
CASSSHPGQKSDQPQHF TGTGCCAGCAGCTCCCACCCGGGACAGAAGAGCGATCAGCCCCAGCATTTT once TRBJ1-5 TRBV7-6 TRBD1
CASRSPETQYF TGTGCCAGCAGGAGCCCTGAGACCCAGTACTTC few TRBJ2-5 TRBV2 NA
CASSFRFGGSYNEQFF TGTGCCAGCAGTTTCCGGTTCGGGGGTTCCTACAATGAGCAGTTCTTC few TRBJ2-1 TRBV27 NA
CASTPGLGQGAGETQYF TGTGCCAGCACCCCCGGTCTGGGACAGGGGGCGGGGGAGACCCAGTACTTC few TRBJ2-5 TRBV28 TRBD1
CASSLSREGTEAFF TGTGCCAGCAGTTTATCGAGGGAGGGCACTGAAGCTTTCTTT few TRBJ1-1 TRBV27 NA
CASTVPVSYNEQFF TGTGCCAGCACCGTCCCAGTCTCATACAATGAGCAGTTCTTC NA TRBJ2-1 TRBV7-6 NA
CASIVRTDANYGYTF TGTGCCAGCATCGTCCGGACAGACGCTAACTATGGCTACACCTTC NA TRBJ1-2 TRBV12-3/TRBV12-4 NA
CASSYSVGQPGPGYTGELFF TGTGCCAGCAGTTACTCCGTCGGACAGCCCGGGCCGGGTTACACCGGGGAGCTGTTTTTT NA TRBJ2-2 TRBV6-5 NA
CSVDRGGYEQYF TGCAGCGTTGATAGGGGCGGCTACGAGCAGTACTTC many TRBJ2-7 TRBV29-1 NA
CASSLGQAGNNEQFF TGTGCCAGCAGCTTAGGACAGGCGGGTAACAATGAGCAGTTCTTC few TRBJ2-1 TRBV7-8 NA
CASGAKVNQETQYF TGTGCCAGCGGGGCCAAGGTGAACCAAGAGACCCAGTACTTC many TRBJ2-5 TRBV11-2 NA
CASSLETLGDTQYF TGTGCCAGCAGCTTGGAGACGTTGGGAGATACGCAGTATTTT few TRBJ2-3 TRBV5-4 NA
CASSQASWPNEQFF TGCGCCAGCAGCCAAGCGTCTTGGCCCAATGAGCAGTTCTTC NA TRBJ2-1 TRBV4-1 NA
CASSLAAGSTSYTDTQYF TGTGCCAGCAGTTTAGCCGCGGGGTCCACTTCTTACACAGATACGCAGTATTTT many TRBJ2-3 TRBV28 NA
CASSLFAGFDNEQFF TGTGCCAGCAGCTTATTCGCGGGGTTTGACAATGAGCAGTTCTTC many TRBJ2-1 TRBV7-2 NA
CSARGRVRGNTKAFF TGCAGTGCTAGAGGGAGGGTGAGGGGGAACACTAAAGCTTTCTTT NA TRBJ1-1 TRBV20-1 NA
CASSLGRGGSNQPQHF TGTGCCAGCAGCTTAGGGCGTGGGGGGAGCAATCAGCCCCAGCATTTT few TRBJ1-5 TRBV7-6 NA
CASSSGSGGNEQFF TGTGCCAGCAGCTCGGGGTCAGGGGGCAATGAGCAGTTCTTC many TRBJ2-1 TRBV7-8 TRBD1
CASSSTSGAELFF TGTGCCAGCAGTTCGACTAGCGGGGCGGAGCTGTTTTTT NA TRBJ2-2 TRBV28 TRBD2
CASSPGPGKETQYF TGTGCCAGCAGCCCGGGACCAGGAAAGGAGACCCAGTACTTC many TRBJ2-5 TRBV12-3/TRBV12-4 NA
CASSQEAGQGLSGNTIYF TGTGCCAGCAGCCAAGAAGCGGGACAGGGGCTCTCTGGAAACACCATATATTTT NA TRBJ1-3 TRBV3-1 TRBD1
CASSQLFYNEQFF TGTGCCAGCAGTCAACTTTTCTACAATGAGCAGTTCTTC few TRBJ2-1 TRBV6-2/TRBV6-3 NA
CATENNYGYTF TGTGCCACCGAAAACAACTATGGCTACACCTTC NA TRBJ1-2 TRBV10-3 NA
CASSLLTSGGPENEQFF TGTGCCAGCAGCTTATTAACCAGCGGGGGCCCCGAAAATGAGCAGTTCTTT NA TRBJ2-1 TRBV7-6 TRBD2
CASMALSGGSGTDTQYF TGTGCCAGCATGGCCCTTAGCGGGGGGAGTGGCACAGATACGCAGTATTTT NA TRBJ2-3 TRBV28 TRBD2
CASSSRSGTGGRNTGELFF TGTGCCAGCAGCTCAAGGTCCGGGACAGGGGGCCGGAACACCGGGGAGCTGTTTTTT NA TRBJ2-2 TRBV7-9 TRBD1
CASSSSGLYGYTF TGTGCCAGCAGTTCCTCGGGACTCTATGGCTACACCTTC NA TRBJ1-2 TRBV28 NA
CASILRGTEAFF TGTGCCAGCATCCTCCGAGGCACTGAAGCTTTCTTT NA TRBJ1-1 TRBV13 NA
CASGSPDRSNYGYTF TGTGCTAGTGGTTCCCCCGACCGATCTAACTATGGCTACACCTTC many TRBJ1-2 TRBV12-5 NA
CASNTGGLYNEQFF TGTGCCAGCAATACGGGGGGGCTGTACAATGAGCAGTTCTTC NA TRBJ2-1 TRBV6-5 TRBD2
CASGPPGQGFDEQFF TGTGCTAGTGGGCCCCCGGGACAGGGTTTCGATGAGCAGTTCTTC few TRBJ2-1 TRBV12-5 TRBD1
CASRGSGTGSWDTQYF TGTGCCAGCAGGGGTTCCGGGACAGGGAGTTGGGATACGCAGTATTTT NA TRBJ2-3 TRBV6-5 TRBD1
CASRLPGTEHTGELFF TGTGCCAGCAGACTTCCCGGGACAGAACACACCGGGGAGCTGTTTTTT NA TRBJ2-2 TRBV7-6 TRBD1
CASSPPGRAEQFF TGTGCCAGCAGCCCCCCAGGGAGGGCCGAGCAGTTCTTC many TRBJ2-1 TRBV11-3 TRBD2
CASSYRGFSGNTIYF TGTGCCAGCAGTTATAGGGGGTTCTCTGGAAACACCATATATTTT NA TRBJ1-3 TRBV6-5 NA
CASSPRTGLYEQYF TGTGCCAGCAGCCCGAGGACAGGGTTGTACGAGCAGTACTTC NA TRBJ2-7 TRBV3-1 TRBD1
CASSQAGGGLRELFF TGCGCCAGCAGCCAAGCGGGGGGCGGATTAAGGGAGCTGTTTTTT NA TRBJ2-2 TRBV4-1 NA
CSVPGGYGQPQHF TGCAGCGTCCCCGGGGGATACGGTCAGCCCCAGCATTTT NA TRBJ1-5 TRBV29-1 NA
CASSHKGFAEKLFF TGTGCCAGCAGCCACAAGGGTTTCGCCGAAAAACTGTTTTTT NA TRBJ1-4 TRBV6-8 NA
CASTTFVDVLNEQFF TGTGCCAGCACCACCTTTGTTGACGTCCTCAATGAGCAGTTCTTC NA TRBJ2-1 TRBV6-2/TRBV6-3 NA
CASSLGPSGDSAQYF TGTGCCAGCAGCTTAGGCCCTAGCGGGGATTCGGCCCAGTACTTC many TRBJ2-5 TRBV7-3 TRBD2
CASSPGWIEQFF TGTGCCAGCAGCCCCGGATGGATTGAGCAGTTCTTC NA TRBJ2-1 TRBV6-6 NA
CATSRGRASSYEQYF TGTGCCACCAGCAGAGGTAGGGCCTCCTCCTACGAGCAGTACTTC many TRBJ2-7 TRBV15 NA
CASSPPGLYNEQFF TGTGCCAGCAGCCCCCCGGGACTCTACAATGAGCAGTTCTTC few TRBJ2-1 TRBV3-1 NA
CASMDPAVSTDTQYF TGTGCCAGCATGGATCCAGCGGTTAGCACAGATACGCAGTATTTT NA TRBJ2-3 TRBV2 NA
CASSEFLGPVAGELFF TGTGCCAGCAGTGAATTTTTGGGACCAGTGGCCGGGGAGCTGTTTTTT NA TRBJ2-2 TRBV2 NA